The clone carrying this TCR beta chain is a singleton in its sample. Relative to the germline gene, one junction end is altered; a read error may explain this. CDR1 and CDR2 (germline): SQVTM, ANQGSEA. This CDR3 has 14 amino acids. Assay: immunoSEQ multiplex PCR; the TCRdb copy retains only in-frame clones and omits some. The table has tens of thousands of clones, 78% seen once. The sample is drawn from a study of blood T cell repertoires in COVID-19. For the study at large: Samples representing acute and convalescent COVID-19 were sourced from the United States, Italy and Spain. From T cells, B-cell-depleted T cells, or PBMCs came the material, which was cDNA or gDNA.

The source is a human donor in a cohort sampled during active COVID-19. Material for sequencing was peripheral blood. The gene calls are TRBV29-1 and TRBJ1-1; a weak D match, TRBD1 (6 bases). This chain's CDR3 is CSVEGQKRDTEAFF. The DNA of the CDR3 is TGCAGCGTGGAAGGACAGAAAAGGGACACTGAAGCTTTCTTT.